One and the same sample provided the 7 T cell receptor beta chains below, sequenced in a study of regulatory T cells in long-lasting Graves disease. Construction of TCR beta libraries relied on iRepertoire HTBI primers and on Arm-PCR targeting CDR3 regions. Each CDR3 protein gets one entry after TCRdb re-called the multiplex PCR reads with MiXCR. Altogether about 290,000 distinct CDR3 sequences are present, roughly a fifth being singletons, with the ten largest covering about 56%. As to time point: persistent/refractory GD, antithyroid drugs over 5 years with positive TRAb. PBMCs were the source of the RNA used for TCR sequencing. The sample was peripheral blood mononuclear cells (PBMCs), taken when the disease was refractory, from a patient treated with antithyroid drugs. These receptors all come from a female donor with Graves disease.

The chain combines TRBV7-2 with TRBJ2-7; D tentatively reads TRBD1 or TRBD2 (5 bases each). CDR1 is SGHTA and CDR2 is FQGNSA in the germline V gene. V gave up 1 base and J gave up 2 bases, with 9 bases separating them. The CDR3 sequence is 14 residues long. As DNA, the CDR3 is TGTGCCAGCAGCTTAGACATGGGACCCTACGAGCAGTACTTC. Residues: CASSLDMGPYEQYF.

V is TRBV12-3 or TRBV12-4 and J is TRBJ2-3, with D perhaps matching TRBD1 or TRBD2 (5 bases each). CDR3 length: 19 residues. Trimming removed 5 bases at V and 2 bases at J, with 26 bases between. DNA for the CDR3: TGTGCCAGCAGTCCATTTCCGGGGACGCTGGGATTGCCCACAGATACGCAGTATTTT. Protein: CASSPFPGTLGLPTDTQYF.

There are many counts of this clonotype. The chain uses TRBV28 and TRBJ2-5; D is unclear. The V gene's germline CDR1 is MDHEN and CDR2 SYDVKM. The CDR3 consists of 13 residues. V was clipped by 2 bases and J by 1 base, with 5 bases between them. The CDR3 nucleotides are TGTGCCAGCAGTTTAGTCCCCCAAGAGACCCAGTACTTC. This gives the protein CASSLVPQETQYF.

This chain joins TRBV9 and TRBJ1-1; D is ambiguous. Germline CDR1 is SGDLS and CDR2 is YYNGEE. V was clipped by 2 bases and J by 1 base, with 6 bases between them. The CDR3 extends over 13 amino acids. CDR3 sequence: CASSVQSNTEAFF. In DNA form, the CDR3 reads TGTGCCAGCAGCGTCCAGTCGAACACTGAAGCTTTCTTT.

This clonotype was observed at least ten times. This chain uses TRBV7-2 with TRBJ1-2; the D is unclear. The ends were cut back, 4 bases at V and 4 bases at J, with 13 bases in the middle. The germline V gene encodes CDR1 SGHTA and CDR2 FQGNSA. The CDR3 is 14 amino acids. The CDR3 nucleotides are TGTGCCAGCAGCTCGGCCCCCCCGGGCTATGGCTACACCTTC. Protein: CASSSAPPGYGYTF.

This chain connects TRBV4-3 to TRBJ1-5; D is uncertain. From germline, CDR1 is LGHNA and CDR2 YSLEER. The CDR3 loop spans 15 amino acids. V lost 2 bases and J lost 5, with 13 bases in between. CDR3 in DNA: TGCGCCAGCAGCCAAATGAGAGGAGACGATCAGCCCCAGCATTTT. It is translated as CASSQMRGDDQPQHF.

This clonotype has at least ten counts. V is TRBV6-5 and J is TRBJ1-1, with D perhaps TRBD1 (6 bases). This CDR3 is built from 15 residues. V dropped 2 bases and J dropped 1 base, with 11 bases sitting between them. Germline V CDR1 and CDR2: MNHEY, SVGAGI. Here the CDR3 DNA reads TGTGCCAGCAGTTACGGCAGGGGCAAGAACACTGAAGCTTTCTTT. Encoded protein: CASSYGRGKNTEAFF.